The 8 T cell receptor beta chains below come from one sample, sequenced in a study of blood T cell repertoires in COVID-19. Data came from immunoSEQ multiplex PCR; TCRdb stores just in-frame clones and leaves some out. The sample shows some 120,000 clones, approximately 81% of them seen only once. Sequenced input: peripheral blood. These TCRs come from a man between 40 and 49 years old with active or convalescent COVID-19.

The chain combines TRBV2 with TRBJ2-2; D remains unclear. Per the germline V gene, CDR1 is SNHLY and CDR2 is FYNNEI. This CDR3 has 13 amino acids. The ends were cut back, 5 bases at V and 4 bases at J, with 8 bases in the middle. CDR3 in amino acids: CASSSLLTGELFF. The CDR3 DNA reads TGTGCCAGCAGTTCTCTCCTCACCGGGGAGCTGTTTTTT.

V and J are TRBV6-1 and TRBJ1-5, with D uncertain. The CDR3 totals 14 residues. CDR1 is MNHNS and CDR2 is SASEGT in the germline V gene. V gave up 3 bases and J gave up 8 bases, with 14 bases separating them. The CDR3 DNA reads as TGTGCCAGCAGTGATCATTCACTAGAGGAGCCCCAGCATTTT. This codes for CASSDHSLEEPQHF.

V and J are TRBV9 and TRBJ2-1; 11 bases line up with TRBD1. The V and J ends lost 6 bases and 7 bases, in that order; junction bases with no gene match: 6. Germline CDR1 reads SGDLS; CDR2 reads YYNGEE. There are 14 residues in the CDR3. The CDR3 loop reads CASKPGQGGNEQFF. The DNA of the CDR3 is TGTGCCAGCAAACCGGGACAGGGGGGGAATGAGCAGTTCTTC.

The chain recombines TRBV11-2 with TRBJ1-5; 8 bases map to TRBD1. Germline CDR1 reads SGHAT; CDR2 reads FQNNGV. The CDR3 is made up of 14 amino acids. The V and J ends lost 4 bases and 4 bases, in that order; junction bases with no gene match: 3. The CDR3 DNA is TGTGCCAGCAGCTCTGGGACAGGTAATCAGCCCCAGCATTTT. It codes for CASSSGTGNQPQHF.

This clone was detected a few times. This chain connects TRBV5-6 to TRBJ1-2, with D perhaps matching TRBD1 (5 bases). The CDR3 covers 14 residues. V lost 4 bases, J lost 4 bases, and 14 bases lay in between. Germline V CDR1 and CDR2: SGHDT, YYEEEE. CDR3: CASSQRQGLYGYTF. Written as DNA, the CDR3 is TGTGCCAGCAGCCAGAGGCAGGGTCTCTATGGCTACACCTTC.

This clone has more than one count but fewer than ten. V is TRBV28 and J is TRBJ2-1; the D gene is possibly TRBD1 (6 bases). CDR1 is MDHEN and CDR2 is SYDVKM in the germline V gene. The CDR3 runs 12 residues. With 5 bases removed from V and 7 bases from J, the gap between germline ends came to 9 bases. This CDR3 is CASSKQGNEQFF. CDR3 DNA: TGTGCCAGCAGTAAACAGGGAAATGAGCAGTTCTTC.

The chain employs TRBV6-5 and TRBJ1-6, with D possibly being TRBD1 (6 bases). Trimming removed 4 bases at V and 8 bases at J, with 18 bases between. Germline V lookup: CDR1 MNHEY, CDR2 SVGAGI. The CDR3 loop spans 16 amino acids. The chain's CDR3 is CASSSPQDSLDSPLHF. CDR3 nucleotide sequence: TGTGCCAGCAGTTCTCCTCAGGACAGTTTGGATTCACCCCTCCACTTT.

The V and J genes are TRBV18 and TRBJ2-3, with a tentative D call TRBD2 (5 bases). Trimming removed 3 bases at V and 1 base at J, with 5 bases between. This CDR3 comprises 13 residues. The germline V gene encodes CDR1 KGHSH and CDR2 LQKENI. CDR3 sequence reads: CASSPGGTDTQYF. DNA for the CDR3: TGTGCCAGCTCACCGGGAGGCACAGATACGCAGTATTTT.